Given below is one TCR beta chain in context. Its matching antigen is unknown. This sample is drawn from a study of OX40 agonist ivuxolimab in advanced cancers. Sequencing was performed with immunoSEQ multiplex PCR; in TCRdb, only in-frame clones are kept and a portion is missing. The table shows roughly 38,000 clones, with roughly four fifths occurring only once. The CDR3 contains 15 residues. Germline CDR1 and CDR2: SGHVS and FQNEAQ. V lost 1 base, J lost 3 bases, and 10 bases lay in between. Study results and caveats: Among patients with partial responses at 0.1-3.0 mg/kg, clonal expansion was among the lowest.

The sample in question was CD4+ or CD8+ T cells sorted from blood, obtained in a trial of the OX40 agonist ivuxolimab. This clonotype originated in an adult with an advanced solid tumor such as melanoma, head and neck, liver or kidney cancer. The chain combines TRBV7-8 with TRBJ2-4; D gene ambiguous. CDR3 nucleotide sequence: TGTGCCAGCAGCTTAGAAGTTCCAGGCAAAAACATTCAGTACTTC. Its protein is CASSLEVPGKNIQYF.